The rows below give T cell receptor beta chains drawn from one sample of a study of blood T cell repertoires in COVID-19. Measured with immunoSEQ multiplex PCR; TCRdb has only the in-frame clones, and not every one. This sample has roughly 64,000 clones, with just over 70% found just once. Source material: PBMCs or T cells enriched from blood (not recorded which). Source of these receptors: a woman in her sixties or seventies who had been exposed to COVID-19. Each CDR3 is given with its conserved first and last residue. D genes are given only for firm matches. Some rows mark clone size as missing; the rest say once, few, many or name a class of expanded clone.

TRBJ2-2 TRBV29-1 TRBD2 few CSVRGGLAGSDTGELFF TGCAGCGTTCGAGGGGGACTAGCGGGATCGGACACCGGGGAGCTGTTTTTT
TRBJ2-3 TRBV11-3 - few CASSLGLEGGTDTQYF TGTGCCAGCAGCTTAGGTCTAGAAGGAGGCACAGATACGCAGTATTTT
TRBJ2-7 TRBV7-2 TRBD2 - CASSSGTSSYEQYF TGTGCCAGCAGCTCCGGGACTAGCTCCTACGAGCAGTACTTC
TRBJ2-7 TRBV9 - - CASSLTGNEQYF TGTGCCAGCAGCCTTACAGGGAATGAGCAGTACTTC
TRBJ2-3 TRBV6-1 TRBD2 - CASSEPSAGGYTDTQYF TGTGCCAGCAGTGAACCTTCGGCGGGGGGCTACACAGATACGCAGTATTTT
TRBJ2-3 TRBV19 - few CASRDGVPTDTQYF TGTGCCAGTAGAGACGGGGTTCCCACAGATACGCAGTATTTT
TRBJ1-4 TRBV5-4 - few CASSPGGRGEEKLFF TGTGCCAGCAGCCCGGGGGGCAGGGGCGAGGAAAAACTGTTTTTT
TRBJ2-2 TRBV27 - - CASKLSYNTGELFF TGTGCCAGCAAGCTATCCTATAACACCGGGGAGCTGTTTTTT
TRBJ2-3 TRBV7-2 - - CASSLDGRVSDTQYF TGTGCCAGCAGCTTAGATGGCAGGGTGTCAGATACGCAGTATTTT
TRBJ1-1 TRBV28 - - CASKNFRGNTEAFF TGTGCCAGCAAAAATTTCAGGGGGAACACTGAAGCTTTCTTT
TRBJ1-1 TRBV4-1 - - CASSSQMERRGAFF TGCGCCAGCAGCTCCCAAATGGAGAGGAGAGGAGCTTTCTTT
TRBJ1-1 TRBV4-3 - - CASSQDLIREAFF TGCGCCAGCAGCCAAGATCTCATCAGGGAAGCTTTCTTT
TRBJ1-2 TRBV15 TRBD1 once CATSRDNRGHYGYTF TGTGCCACCAGCAGAGATAACAGGGGTCACTATGGCTACACCTTC